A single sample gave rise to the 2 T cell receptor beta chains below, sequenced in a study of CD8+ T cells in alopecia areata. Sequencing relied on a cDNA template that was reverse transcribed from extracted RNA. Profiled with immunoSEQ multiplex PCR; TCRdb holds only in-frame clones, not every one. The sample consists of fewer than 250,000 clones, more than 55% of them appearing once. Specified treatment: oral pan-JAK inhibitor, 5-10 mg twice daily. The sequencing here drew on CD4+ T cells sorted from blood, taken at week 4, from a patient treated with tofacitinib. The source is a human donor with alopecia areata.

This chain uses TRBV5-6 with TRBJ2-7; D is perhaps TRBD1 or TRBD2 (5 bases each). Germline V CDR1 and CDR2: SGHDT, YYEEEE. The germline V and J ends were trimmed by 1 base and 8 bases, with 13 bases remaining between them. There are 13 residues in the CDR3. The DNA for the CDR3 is TGTGCCAGCAGCTTGATTGGGGCGGGTCAGCAGTACTTC. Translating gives CASSLIGAGQQYF.

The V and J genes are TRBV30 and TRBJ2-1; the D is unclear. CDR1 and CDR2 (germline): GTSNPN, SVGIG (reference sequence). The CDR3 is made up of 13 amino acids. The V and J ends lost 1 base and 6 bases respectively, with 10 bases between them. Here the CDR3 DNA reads TGTGCCTGGAGTGAGGGAAGGGTCAATGAGCAGTTCTTC. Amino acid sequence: CAWSEGRVNEQFF.